Each of the 13 T cell receptor beta chains below was sequenced from the same sample in a study of control samples from healthy donors and cancer patients. Libraries were prepared by immunoSEQ multiplex PCR; TCRdb keeps only in-frame clonotypes and omits some of them. The data contain 89,000 or so clones, about 89% of them singletons. The sequenced sample was blood. Receptors originate from a man aged 45 to 65 in good health.

This clone was found a few times. J is TRBJ2-1 and V is TRBV6-4; unclear D gene. The V and J ends lost 8 bases and 10 bases respectively, with 9 bases between them. Germline-derived CDR1 and CDR2 are MRHNA and SNTAGT. The CDR3 extends over 10 amino acids. CDR3 sequence (DNA): TGTGCCAGCGGCCTCGGAGAGCAGTTCTTC. Translated: CASGLGEQFF.

The rearrangement links TRBV6-2 or TRBV6-3 to TRBJ1-3, with D uncertain. Trimming shortened V by 3 bases and J by 0 bases, and 6 bases separated the two germline ends. CDR1 is MNHEY, CDR2 SVGEGT, per germline. This CDR3 has 14 amino acids. CDR3 nucleotide sequence: TGTGCCAGCAGTTATGGGAGCTCTGGAAACACCATATATTTT. Translated: CASSYGSSGNTIYF.

The CDR3 DNA reads TGTGCCAGCAGTGCTCAGATGACAGGGGGCATCCGGAATGAGCAGTTCTTC. This codes for CASSAQMTGGIRNEQFF. The chain uses TRBV6-4 and TRBJ2-1, with 10 bases aligning to TRBD1. Germline CDR1 MRHNA, CDR2 SNTAGT. V trimming: 4 bases; J trimming: 7 bases; junction bases outside the gene matches: 13. This CDR3 spans 17 amino acids.

V usage is TRBV14 and J usage is TRBJ1-6, with D maybe TRBD1 (5 bases). The V gene's germline CDR1 is SGHDN and CDR2 FVKESK. Trimming cost V 4 bases and J 10 bases, with 17 bases left between them. The CDR3 length is 15 residues. In DNA, the CDR3 is TGTGCCAGCAGCCCCGGGGCCCAGACGGGCTCACCCCTCCACTTT. Its translation is CASSPGAQTGSPLHF.

The V and J genes are TRBV29-1 and TRBJ1-2, with 9 bases matching TRBD1. Germline V gives CDR1 SQVTM, CDR2 ANQGSEA. V trimming: 6 bases; J trimming: 7 bases; junction bases outside the gene matches: 12. The CDR3 length is 14 residues. The CDR3 sequence: CSVLKGQGFRGYTF. In DNA, the CDR3 is TGCAGCGTGTTGAAGGGACAGGGATTCCGTGGCTACACCTTC.

This clone was counted once. The chain joins TRBV14 to TRBJ2-3; TRBD2 matches 9 bases. This CDR3 has 20 residues. Per the germline V gene, CDR1 is SGHDN and CDR2 is FVKESK. The V and J ends lost 0 bases and 1 base, in that order; junction bases with no gene match: 14. DNA of the CDR3: TGTGCCAGCAGCCAAGATTTGGGGCATAGCGGGAGAGTCGGCACAGATACGCAGTATTTT. Amino acid sequence: CASSQDLGHSGRVGTDTQYF.

The CDR3 DNA sequence: TGTGCCAGCTCACGGGACAGGGACTCCTACGAGCAGTACTTC. Residues: CASSRDRDSYEQYF. V usage is TRBV18 and J usage is TRBJ2-7; the match to TRBD1 covers 9 bases. This CDR3 is 14 amino acids long. V was clipped by 4 bases and J by 0 bases; unmatched bases: 1. CDR1 KGHSH and CDR2 LQKENI come from the germline V gene. The variable domain in full, with the rest retrieved from reference TRBV18 and TRBJ2-7, is NAGVMQNPRHLVRRRGQEARLRCSPMKGHSHVYWYRQLPEEGLKFMVYLQKENIIDESGMPKERFSAEFPKEGPSILRIQQVVRGDSAAYFCASSRDRDSYEQYFGPGTRLTVT.

This chain links TRBV18 with TRBJ2-3, with 10 positions matching TRBD2. CDR1 KGHSH and CDR2 LQKENI come from the germline V gene. This CDR3 is 16 amino acids long. V was pared by 4 bases and J by 7 bases, with 11 bases of the junction left unmatched. CDR3 residues: CASSLSLAGSLYTQYF. The CDR3 bases are TGTGCCAGCTCACTCTCACTAGCGGGGTCGTTGTATACGCAGTATTTT.

As to this clone: The sample holds other DNA sequences that translate to the same CDR3. This sequence joins TRBV30 and TRBJ1-5, with D possibly TRBD1 on 5 matching bases. Trimming stripped 2 bases from V and 1 base from J, with 6 bases between. The germline V gene encodes CDR1 GTSNPN and CDR2 SVGIG (reference sequence). The CDR3 is made up of 13 amino acids. The CDR3 sequence is CAWSRGSNQPQHF. The CDR3 region has the DNA TGTGCCTGGAGTAGGGGAAGCAATCAGCCCCAGCATTTT.

The V and J genes are TRBV11-2 and TRBJ1-1; D is ambiguous. CDR3 length: 14 residues. Germline CDR1 and CDR2: SGHAT and FQNNGV. V was trimmed by 0 bases and J by 1 base, leaving 6 bases between them. The CDR3 coding sequence is TGTGCCAGCAGCTTAGATCATGGGAACACTGAAGCTTTCTTT. It is translated as CASSLDHGNTEAFF.

The CDR3 bases are TGTGCCAGCAGCGGACTAGCCTCGAGCTCCTACAATGAGCAGTTCTTC. This gives the protein CASSGLASSSYNEQFF. V is TRBV11-3 and J is TRBJ2-1; 8 bases align to TRBD2. CDR1 is SGHNT, CDR2 YENEEA, per germline. CDR3 size: 16 residues. V was pared by 5 bases and J by 0 bases, with 6 bases of the junction left unmatched. The whole variable domain, filled in from reference TRBV11-3 and TRBJ2-1, reads EAGVVQSPRYKIIEKKQPVAFWCNPISGHNTLYWYLQNLGQGPELLIRYENEEAVDDSQLPKDRFSAERLKGVDSTLKIQPAELGDSAVYLCASSGLASSSYNEQFFGPGTRLTVL.

The chain combines TRBV6-5 with TRBJ1-1, with D tentatively TRBD1 (5 bases). The CDR3 runs to 14 residues. V was shortened by 8 bases and J by 4 bases, with 17 bases between the two germline ends. CDR1 is MNHEY, CDR2 SVGAGI, per germline. This CDR3 reads CASELGGFGTEAFF. The CDR3 coding sequence is TGTGCCAGCGAGCTGGGGGGATTCGGCACTGAAGCTTTCTTT.

The chain recombines TRBV6-1 with TRBJ1-2, with TRBD1 as a possible D gene (5 bases). Germline V gene sequence: CDR1 MNHNS, CDR2 SASEGT. V was cut by 1 base and J by 5 bases, with 17 bases left in between. CDR3 length equals 16 residues. The CDR3 nucleotides read TGTGCCAGCAGTGAAGGCCGACTGCTTGCAGGGTATGGCTACACCTTC. Its translation is CASSEGRLLAGYGYTF.